This passage covers 14 T cell receptor beta chains from one sample sequenced in a study of OX40 agonist ivuxolimab in advanced cancers. This table comes from immunoSEQ multiplex PCR, and its TCRdb copy is limited to in-frame clones, with some not included. The repertoire holds more than 40,000 clones, with around 87% as singletons. The specimen was CD4+ or CD8+ T cells sorted from blood, collected in a trial of the OX40 agonist ivuxolimab. The receptors here all came from an adult with an advanced solid tumor such as melanoma, head and neck, liver or kidney cancer.

The chain combines TRBV6-5 with TRBJ1-2, with unresolved D. The CDR3 consists of 14 residues. Trimming removed 0 bases at V and 3 bases at J, with 8 bases between. Looked up from germline, CDR1 is MNHEY and CDR2 is SVGAGI. The DNA of the CDR3 is TGTGCCAGCAGTTACTCATCCGGGCACTATGGCTACACCTTC. Protein sequence: CASSYSSGHYGYTF.

The chain has TRBV13 and TRBJ2-1; weak D call: TRBD2 (6 bases). The CDR3 totals 15 residues. The germline gives CDR1 PRHDT, CDR2 FYEKMQ (reference sequence). V was shortened by 5 bases and J by 5 bases, with 16 bases between the two germline ends. CDR3 DNA: TGTGCCAGCAGCCCCCGGGACTTTTACGACAATGAGCAGTTCTTC. It is translated as CASSPRDFYDNEQFF.

Only one count was recorded for this clone. This chain uses TRBV27 with TRBJ1-5; D not certain. The germline V gene has CDR1 MNHEY and CDR2 SMNVEV (reference sequence). V dropped 6 bases and J dropped 0 bases, with 12 bases sitting between them. The CDR3 covers 15 residues. The CDR3 loop is CASSRTRNSNQPQHF. CDR3 DNA: TGTGCCAGCAGCCGCACACGGAATAGCAATCAGCCCCAGCATTTT.

The chain combines TRBV2 with TRBJ2-5, with 8 bases that match TRBD1. Unmatched junction bases numbered 20, after V lost 1 base and J lost 4 bases. The CDR3 consists of 20 residues. Germline CDR1 and CDR2: SNHLY and FYNNEI. In DNA form, the CDR3 reads TGTGCCAGCAGTGAAGGGTTTCAGGGGGCGACTTCGGCCGGGGGAGAGACCCAGTACTTC. Protein: CASSEGFQGATSAGGETQYF.

The chain uses TRBV29-1 and TRBJ2-7; 11 nucleotides agree with TRBD2. V shed 4 bases and J 3 bases; nucleotides not matched to a gene: 8. Germline-derived CDR1 and CDR2 are SQVTM and ANQGSEA. This CDR3 has 15 amino acids. This CDR3 is CSVADPGTSGYEQYF. For the CDR3, the DNA is TGCAGCGTTGCCGACCCCGGGACTAGCGGCTACGAGCAGTACTTC.

The chain joins TRBV4-3 to TRBJ1-5; no firm D call. The germline CDR1 and CDR2 sequences are LGHNA and YSLEER. Trimming left V 5 bases short and J 7 bases short, with 12 bases between. This CDR3 is built from 13 residues. The CDR3 protein is CASSLKGRQPQHF. The CDR3 DNA is TGCGCCAGCAGCTTAAAGGGCAGGCAGCCCCAGCATTTT.

This clone was detected once. The rearrangement links TRBV4-1 to TRBJ1-1; 8 nucleotides align to TRBD1. Per germline, CDR1 MGHRA and CDR2 YSYEKL. V shed 2 bases, J shed 7 bases, and the junction held 12 bases outside the gene matches. This CDR3 is built from 16 residues. The CDR3 nucleotides are TGCGCCAGCAGCCAAACTCCAGGACAGGGATCTCTTGAAGCTTTCTTT. Encoded protein: CASSQTPGQGSLEAFF.

This CDR3 reads CASSVASGSVTGELFF. For the CDR3, the DNA is TGTGCCAGCAGCGTGGCTAGCGGGAGTGTCACCGGGGAGCTGTTTTTT. The V call is TRBV9, the J call TRBJ2-2; 10 bases are a match to TRBD2. The CDR3 spans 16 residues. Germline V gives CDR1 SGDLS, CDR2 YYNGEE. With V trimmed by 2 bases and J by 4 bases, 5 bases remained unmatched. The complete variable domain, with remaining parts taken from reference TRBV9 and TRBJ2-2, reads DSGVTQTPKHLITATGQRVTLRCSPRSGDLSVYWYQQSLDQGLQFLIQYYNGEERAKGNILERFSAQQFPDLHSELNLSSLELGDSALYFCASSVASGSVTGELFFGEGSRLTVL.

The V gene is TRBV15, the J gene TRBJ2-7; TRBD1 is a possible D gene (6 bases). This CDR3 is 20 amino acids long. V lost 0 bases to trimming and J lost 0 bases, with 24 bases between them. The germline gives CDR1 LNHNV, CDR2 YYDKDF (reference sequence). CDR3 sequence reads: CATSREKVIISLGASYEQYF. The CDR3 coding sequence is TGTGCCACCAGCAGAGAAAAAGTCATAATCAGCCTGGGGGCCTCCTACGAGCAGTACTTC.

V usage is TRBV19 and J usage is TRBJ2-1, with D maybe TRBD2 (6 bases). This CDR3 is 15 amino acids long. The V end was cut by 3 bases, the J end by 0 bases, with 9 bases between. Germline V gene data show CDR1 as LNHDA and CDR2 as SQIVND (reference sequence). Written as DNA, the CDR3 is TGTGCCAGTAGTATGAGGGACTTCTCCTACAATGAGCAGTTCTTC. Its protein is CASSMRDFSYNEQFF.

The chain has TRBV9 and TRBJ2-3; D not resolved. There are 15 residues in the CDR3. The germline V and J ends were trimmed by 4 bases and 1 base, with 13 bases remaining between them. The germline V gene has CDR1 SGDLS and CDR2 YYNGEE. The CDR3 bases are TGTGCCAGCAGCCCCGTAGGGTTGGGCACAGATACGCAGTATTTT. The encoded protein is CASSPVGLGTDTQYF. The complete variable domain, with remaining parts taken from reference TRBV9 and TRBJ2-3, reads DSGVTQTPKHLITATGQRVTLRCSPRSGDLSVYWYQQSLDQGLQFLIQYYNGEERAKGNILERFSAQQFPDLHSELNLSSLELGDSALYFCASSPVGLGTDTQYFGPGTRLTVL.

This clone was counted a single time. This chain connects TRBV4-1 to TRBJ1-2, with 9 nucleotides matching TRBD1. The germline V gene has CDR1 MGHRA and CDR2 YSYEKL. V gave up 2 bases and J gave up 5 bases; unmatched junction bases: 6. The CDR3 consists of 15 residues. The CDR3 DNA follows: TGCGCCAGCAGCCAATCCGGACAGGGGAGATATGGCTACACCTTC. It is translated as CASSQSGQGRYGYTF.

V and J are TRBV4-3 and TRBJ1-2, with no clear D. Germline assignment: CDR1 LGHNA and CDR2 YSLEER. The CDR3 sequence is 14 residues long. Trimming shortened V by 0 bases and J by 5 bases, and 10 bases separated the two germline ends. The CDR3 sequence: CASSQDGLRYGYTF. For the CDR3, the DNA is TGCGCCAGCAGCCAAGACGGATTGAGGTATGGCTACACCTTC.

This chain joins TRBV5-4 and TRBJ2-1, with 10 positions matching TRBD2. The CDR3 runs to 15 residues. V lost 4 bases and J lost 7; bases outside the gene matches: 8. Germline lookup yields CDR1 SGHNT and CDR2 YYREEE (reference sequence). The CDR3 spells CASSGTSGMGNEQFF. Written as DNA, the CDR3 is TGTGCCAGCAGCGGTACTAGCGGGATGGGTAATGAGCAGTTCTTC.